The 23 T cell receptor beta chains presented below share a single source sample, sequenced in a study of T cell clonality in common variable immunodeficiency. Sequencing was performed with immunoSEQ multiplex PCR; in TCRdb, only in-frame clones are kept and a portion is missing. Sampling found under 60,000 clones, none seen once. Input material: peripheral blood mononuclear cells. Receptor source: a person between 18 and 75 years old in good health.

This clone has just a few counts. CDR3 in amino acids: CASSDRGTDTAFF. The CDR3 DNA, read in part, is TGTGCCAGTAGTGACAGGGGCACAGATACG. The rearrangement uses TRBV19 and TRBJ1-1, with 8 bases fitting TRBD1. Read sequence stops 3 residues before the CDR3 end, and the germline J gene provides the missing end. There are 13 residues in the CDR3. Germline CDR1 and CDR2: LNHDA and SQIVND (reference sequence).

The table lists this clone with many counts. Read coverage stops 3 residues before the CDR3 terminus; the germline J gene supplies the remainder. The chain uses TRBV13 and TRBJ2-1; 10 positions match TRBD2. The germline gives CDR1 PRHDT, CDR2 FYEKMQ (reference sequence). Trimming took 3 bases from V and 8 from J; bases not matched to a gene: 10. There are 16 residues in the CDR3. Partial CDR3 DNA: TGTGCCAGCAGCTTCCCAAGCGGGAGGGCCGGGGATGAG. Its translation: CASSFPSGRAGDE. The whole CDR3 sequence is CASSFPSGRAGDEQFF. Variable domain in full (rest from reference TRBV13 and TRBJ2-1): AAGVIQSPRHLIKEKRETATLKCYPIPRHDTVYWYQQGPGQDPQFLISFYEKMQSDKGSIPDRFSAQQFSDYHSELNMSSLELGDSALYFCASSFPSGRAGDEQFFGPGTRLTVL.

Incomplete CDR3 DNA: TGTGCCTGGAGGGACAAATCCCAGGGGTCTTCTAACTATGGC. This codes for CAWRDKSQGSSNYG. Given in full, the CDR3 is CAWRDKSQGSSNYGYTF. The chain has TRBV30 and TRBJ1-2, with D maybe TRBD1 (6 bases). Coverage ceases 3 residues before the CDR3 finishes, and the germline J gene fills in the end. Trimming cost V 3 bases and J 0 bases, with 20 bases left between them. Germline V CDR1 and CDR2: GTSNPN, SVGIG (reference sequence). The CDR3 covers 17 residues.

This clone was observed many times. The CDR3 end falls 3 residues outside the read, so it is completed with the germline J gene. The J gene is TRBJ2-1, the V gene TRBV7-3; TRBD1 matches at 8 bases. CDR3 length: 15 amino acids. The junction had 3 bases not matched to a gene; V was cut back by 5 bases and J by 0 bases. Germline V lookup: CDR1 SGHTA, CDR2 FQGTGA. The CDR3 spells CASSRTGGSYNEQFF. The DNA read from the CDR3 is TGTGCCAGCAGCCGTACAGGGGGCTCCTACAATGAG.

This clone was found many times. Read coverage stops 3 residues before the CDR3 terminus; the germline J gene supplies the remainder. The chain recombines TRBV20-1 with TRBJ1-2; 7 bases map to TRBD1. Losses at the gene ends were 2 bases for V and 7 bases for J; bases not matched to a gene: 7. Germline CDR1 and CDR2: DFQATT and SNEGSKA (reference sequence). The CDR3 length is 13 residues. CDR3 residues: CSARLDREAGYTF. The sequenced part of the CDR3 DNA is TGCAGTGCTAGATTAGACAGGGAAGCTGGC.

This clone was observed many times. The read falls 3 residues short of the CDR3 end, and the missing part is taken from the germline J gene. This chain links TRBV7-2 with TRBJ2-7, with a weak D call TRBD2 (5 bases). The ends were cut back, 5 bases at V and 2 bases at J, with 10 bases in the middle. The CDR3 extends over 13 amino acids. Germline V lookup: CDR1 SGHTA, CDR2 FQGNSA. The CDR3 protein is CASSPWRAYEQYF. The sequenced part of the CDR3 DNA is TGTGCCAGCAGCCCATGGCGGGCCTACGAG.

This clone has at least ten counts. The read ends 3 residues early relative to the CDR3; the germline J gene fills the gap. This chain joins TRBV6-2 or TRBV6-3 and TRBJ1-1; perhaps TRBD1 as D (5 bases). Trimming shortened V by 6 bases and J by 4 bases, and 18 bases separated the two germline ends. CDR1 is MNHEY, CDR2 SVGEGT, per germline. The CDR3 consists of 15 residues. CDR3 bases read: TGTGCCAGCAGGAAAAACGGGGGTGGGAGCACTGAA. It yields the protein CASRKNGGGSTE. The entire CDR3 protein is CASRKNGGGSTEAFF.

In its sample, this clone was seen many times. The CDR3 extends 3 residues past the end of the read, so its final part is completed from the germline J gene. This rearrangement joins TRBV6-1 to TRBJ2-3, with D unresolved. The ends were cut back, 4 bases at V and 1 base at J, with 9 bases in the middle. This CDR3 is 14 amino acids long. CDR1 is MNHNS, CDR2 SASEGT, per germline. CDR3 in amino acids: CASSGLVGTDTQYF. The CDR3 DNA, read in part, is TGTGCCAGCAGTGGGTTAGTGGGCACAGATACG.

This clone was seen repeatedly, ten times or more. The CDR3 extends 3 residues past the end of the read, so its final part is completed from the germline J gene. This chain joins TRBV5-5 and TRBJ2-2; D not resolved. Germline CDR1 reads SGHKS; CDR2 reads YYEKEE (reference sequence). Trimming stripped 4 bases from V and 1 base from J, with 8 bases between. This CDR3 comprises 14 residues. The CDR3 region is CASSLRRNTGELFF. Partial CDR3 DNA: TGTGCCAGCAGCCTCCGTCGGAACACCGGGGAG. The variable domain in full, with the rest retrieved from reference TRBV5-5 and TRBJ2-2, is DAGVTQSPTHLIKTRGQQVTLRCSPISGHKSVSWYQQVLGQGPQFIFQYYEKEERGRGNFPDRFSARQFPNYSSELNVNALLLGDSALYLCASSLRRNTGELFFGEGSRLTVL.

This clone was detected ten times or more. The CDR3 extends 3 residues past the end of the read, so its final part is completed from the germline J gene. This sequence joins TRBV18 and TRBJ2-3, with TRBD2 identical over 8 bases. Germline V gene lookup returns CDR1 KGHSH and CDR2 LQKENI. The V gene end was trimmed by 3 bases and the J gene end by 2 bases; junction bases not matched to a gene: 4. The CDR3 totals 15 residues. CDR3: CASSPSGGITDTQYF. CDR3 bases read: TGTGCCAGCTCACCGAGCGGGGGTATCACAGATACG.

This clone was counted a few times. The read terminates 3 residues ahead of where the CDR3 ends, so the germline J gene completes it. The chain uses TRBV6-1 and TRBJ2-7, with D tentatively TRBD2 (6 bases). This CDR3 spans 11 amino acids. The V end lost 3 bases, the J end lost 6 bases, and 6 bases lay between the germline ends. Germline V gene data show CDR1 as MNHNS and CDR2 as SASEGT. The CDR3 loop reads CASSEGGEQYF. The DNA read from the CDR3 is TGTGCCAGCAGTGAGGGGGGCGAG.

A few counts support this clone. The missing CDR3 end, 3 residues past where the read stops, is filled in from the germline J gene. The chain carries TRBV2 and TRBJ2-2, with unresolved D. The germline V gene encodes CDR1 SNHLY and CDR2 FYNNEI. The CDR3 consists of 12 residues. CDR3 DNA (partial): TGTGCCAGCAGTGAAGAGGCCAACGTG. This gives the protein CASSEEANV. The entire CDR3 protein reads CASSEEANVLFF.

This clone was counted many times. CDR3 residues: CASSSRLAGGQETQYF. The sequenced part of the CDR3 DNA is TGCGCCAGCAGCTCGAGACTAGCGGGAGGACAAGAGACC. The V gene is TRBV5-1, the J gene TRBJ2-5; 13 positions agree with TRBD2. The read falls 3 residues short of the CDR3 end, and the missing part is taken from the germline J gene. This CDR3 is built from 16 residues. V dropped 3 bases and J dropped 2; count of bases not matched to a gene: 4. CDR1 SGHRS and CDR2 YFSETQ come from the germline V gene.

For this clone: The read ends 3 residues early relative to the CDR3; the germline J gene fills the gap. The chain is built from TRBV19 and TRBJ1-2; no firm D call. This CDR3 is 14 amino acids long. CDR1 is LNHDA, CDR2 SQIVND, per germline (reference sequence). The sequenced CDR3 bases are TGTGCCAGTAGTATTCTAGCGGGAGATCTTGAC. This translates into CASSILAGDLD. The CDR3 in full is CASSILAGDLDYTF.

This clone appeared many times. The sequence runs out 3 residues before the end of the CDR3; the remainder is reconstructed from the germline J gene. The chain combines TRBV5-4 with TRBJ2-1, with TRBD2 identical over 9 bases. CDR1 and CDR2 from the germline V gene are SGHNT and YYREEE (reference sequence). The CDR3 sequence is 14 residues long. Incomplete CDR3 DNA: TGTGTAGCGGCCGGGGCTAGCGGGATGAATGAG. Amino acid sequence: CVAAGASGMNE. The CDR3 reads in full as CVAAGASGMNEQFF.

This clone was counted between two and nine times. The DNA ends 3 residues before the CDR3 does, and the rest of the CDR3 is filled in from the germline J gene. The chain joins TRBV7-9 to TRBJ1-2; possibly TRBD1 for D (5 bases). Germline V CDR1 and CDR2: SEHNR, FQNEAQ (reference sequence). The CDR3 covers 15 residues. Incomplete CDR3 DNA: TGTGCCAGCAGCCCGGGACTAGCCTGGTTGGATGAC. Its translation: CASSPGLAWLDD. The CDR3, in full, reads CASSPGLAWLDDYTF.

This clone was found many times. Coverage ceases 3 residues before the CDR3 finishes, and the germline J gene fills in the end. The V gene is TRBV20-1, the J gene TRBJ1-1, with D possibly matching TRBD1 (5 bases). The CDR3 has 13 amino acids. V was pared by 3 bases and J by 4 bases, with 12 bases between. CDR1 is DFQATT and CDR2 is SNEGSKA in the germline V gene (reference sequence). The covered CDR3 bases are TGCAGTGCTAGGGGGCCCGCAGGCACTGAA. Protein: CSARGPAGTE. The whole CDR3 region reads CSARGPAGTEAFF.

At least ten counts were recorded for this clone. The read stops 3 residues short of the end of the CDR3; the missing end is completed from the germline J gene. J is TRBJ2-3 and V is TRBV5-4; 7 nucleotides match TRBD2. The CDR3 is 14 amino acids. In germline, CDR1 is SGHNT, CDR2 YYREEE (reference sequence). V lost 1 base to trimming and J lost 5 bases; unmatched junction nucleotides: 4. The covered CDR3 bases are TGTGCCAGCAGCTTGCGGACTAGTTTAGATACG. Encoded protein: CASSLRTSLDT. The complete CDR3 sequence is CASSLRTSLDTQYF.

This clone was detected ten times or more. Incomplete CDR3 DNA: TGTGCCTGGAGTGTATTCCTAGCGGATAACTACGAG. Translated, it gives CAWSVFLADNYE. The full CDR3 is CAWSVFLADNYEQYF. J is TRBJ2-7 and V is TRBV30, with 7 positions matching TRBD2. The CDR3 end is not reached by the read, which stops 3 residues before it; the germline J gene fills it in. The junction had 8 bases not matched to a gene; V was cut back by 0 bases and J by 3 bases. CDR1 and CDR2 (germline): GTSNPN, SVGIG (reference sequence). This CDR3 contains 15 residues.

This clone was observed at least ten times. The read ends 3 residues shy of where the CDR3 ends; the end is completed using the germline J gene. This sequence joins TRBV19 and TRBJ1-2; 8 positions match TRBD1. Germline CDR1 and CDR2: LNHDA and SQIVND (reference sequence). V was clipped by 6 bases and J by 6 bases; unmatched bases: 6. CDR3 length: 13 amino acids. The CDR3 bases that were read are TGTGCCAGTAGCACGGACAGGGTGGATGGC. Translated, it gives CASSTDRVDG. The full CDR3 reads CASSTDRVDGYTF. The complete variable domain, with remaining parts taken from reference TRBV19 and TRBJ1-2, reads DGGITQSPKYLFRKEGQNVTLSCEQNLNHDAMYWYRQDPGQGLRLIYYSQIVNDFQKGDIAEGYSVSREKKESFPLTVTSAQKNPTAFYLCASSTDRVDGYTFGSGTRLTVV.

This clone has only a few counts. CDR3 protein: CASINIGGLNTEAFF. The sequenced part of the CDR3 DNA is TGTGCCAGCATCAATATCGGGGGACTGAACACTGAA. This rearrangement joins TRBV7-9 to TRBJ1-1; maybe TRBD1 (5 bases). The missing CDR3 end, 3 residues past where the read stops, is filled in from the germline J gene. V was clipped by 7 bases and J by 0 bases, with 15 bases between them. The CDR3 consists of 15 residues. Per the germline V gene, CDR1 is SEHNR and CDR2 is FQNEAQ (reference sequence).

This clone has at least ten counts. The sequenced fragment ends 3 residues before the CDR3 boundary, so the rest is inferred from the germline J gene. V gene TRBV2 combines with J gene TRBJ2-2; weak D call: TRBD2 (6 bases). CDR1 SNHLY and CDR2 FYNNEI come from the germline V gene. The CDR3 totals 15 residues. V was trimmed by 10 bases and J by 1 base, leaving 16 bases between them. CDR3 residues: CATFPLAENTGELFF. The covered CDR3 bases are TGTGCCACCTTCCCTTTAGCGGAGAACACCGGGGAG. Combining the CDR3 with reference TRBV2 and TRBJ2-2 gives the whole variable domain EPEVTQTPSHQVTQMGQEVILRCVPISNHLYFYWYRQILGQKVEFLVSFYNNEISEKSEIFDDQFSVERPDGSNFTLKIRSTKLEDSAMYFCATFPLAENTGELFFGEGSRLTVL.

A word on this clone: Read sequence stops 3 residues before the CDR3 end, and the germline J gene provides the missing end. The chain uses TRBV6-1 and TRBJ1-1, with a possible D match to TRBD1 (5 bases). V was clipped by 0 bases and J by 4 bases, with 18 bases between them. The length of the CDR3 is 17 residues. Germline V gene lookup returns CDR1 MNHNS and CDR2 SASEGT. The sequenced part of the CDR3 DNA is TGTGCCAGCAGTGAAGCGAGATCCAGGGCGATAGGCACTGAA. Its protein product is CASSEARSRAIGTE. The CDR3 in full is CASSEARSRAIGTEAFF.